These T cell receptor beta chains were read from a single sample in a study of blood T cell repertoires in COVID-19. Sequenced by immunoSEQ multiplex PCR; TCRdb stores in-frame clones only, minus some. Of 200,000 or so clones in the sample, roughly 88% were seen once. The sequencing sample was made of peripheral blood. The source is a man aged 45-60 years with COVID-19, enrolled during active disease. Each CDR3 is given with its conserved first and last residue. Fields, in order: clone size, V gene, J gene, CDR3 protein. The size of a clone is reported for some rows only, either as once, few or many, or as a class for expanded clones.

-	TRBV5-1	TRBJ2-5	CARSRPGGDETQYF
-	TRBV6-6	TRBJ1-2	CASRGEGHYGYTF
-	TRBV5-1	TRBJ1-2	CASSLDSAVAGPSNPNYGYTF
few	TRBV3-1/TRBV3-2	TRBJ1-2	CASSQRTASSYGYTF
-	TRBV10-3	TRBJ2-6	CAISESETSGANVLTF
-	TRBV19	TRBJ1-5	CASRTRGLPGVFSNQPQHF
-	TRBV7-9	TRBJ1-2	CASSLGTGVGYTF
-	TRBV5-6	TRBJ2-5	CASSLVASGSRETQYF
-	TRBV5-1	TRBJ2-7	CASSLGTGQPYEQYF
-	TRBV5-4	TRBJ2-7	CASSPDRGLYEQYF
-	TRBV18	TRBJ1-3	CASSRTPGQINSGNTIYF
-	TRBV21-1	TRBJ1-5	CASSQQGAIQPQHF
-	TRBV27	TRBJ1-4	CASSSNGATNEKLFF
-	TRBV19	TRBJ2-3	CASMTSGGGDTQYF
-	TRBV5-4	TRBJ2-1	CASRPGPGGDNEQFF
-	TRBV6-5	TRBJ1-1	CASSYSETGATEAFF
-	TRBV7-9	TRBJ2-4	CASSPGGGRGNIQYF
-	TRBV18	TRBJ2-5	CASSAGTGVETQYF